Described below is a single T cell receptor beta chain sequence and its context. The data were obtained in a study of blood T cell repertoires in COVID-19. Study context: The study drew acute and convalescent COVID-19 samples from the United States, Italy and Spain. The analysed material was cDNA or gDNA that came from T cells, B-cell-depleted T cells, or PBMCs.

Per the authors' pipeline: Scientists estimated how many nucleated cells there were by amplifying reference gene primers. The protocol was immunoSEQ multiplex PCR, while the TCRdb copy is restricted to in-frame clones and leaves out a portion. V, J and clone size reflect that table, while D and trimming were determined from the DNA. The sample holds 95,000 to 100,000 clones, 85% seen once. Germline V gene sequence: CDR1 MDHEN, CDR2 SYDVKM. V gave up 2 bases and J gave up 10 bases, with 15 bases separating them. The CDR3 runs to 13 residues. The specimen sequenced was peripheral blood. This chain links TRBV28 with TRBJ2-7; possible D gene TRBD1, 5 bases. The origin of this receptor is a woman aged 70-85 years with active or convalescent COVID-19. CDR3 residues: CASSLDDSRPQYF. DNA of the CDR3: TGTGCCAGCAGTTTAGATGACAGTCGCCCTCAGTACTTC.